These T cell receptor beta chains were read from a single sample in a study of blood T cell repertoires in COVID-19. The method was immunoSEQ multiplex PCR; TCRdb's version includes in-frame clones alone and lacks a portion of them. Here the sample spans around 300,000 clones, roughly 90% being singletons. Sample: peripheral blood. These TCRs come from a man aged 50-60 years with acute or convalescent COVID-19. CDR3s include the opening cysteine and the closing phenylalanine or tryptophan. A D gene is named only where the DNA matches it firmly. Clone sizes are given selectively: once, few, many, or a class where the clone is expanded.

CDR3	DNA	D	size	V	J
CASSLGRSGYGYTF	TGCGCCAGCAGCTTGGGACGGAGTGGATATGGCTACACCTTC	-	-	TRBV5-1	TRBJ1-2
CASSPMGQGRNQPQHF	TGTGCCAGCAGCCCGATGGGACAGGGAAGGAATCAGCCCCAGCATTTT	TRBD1	-	TRBV7-2	TRBJ1-5
CASSRLATDYEQYF	TGCGCCAGCAGCCGACTAGCGACAGATTACGAGCAGTACTTC	TRBD2	-	TRBV5-1	TRBJ2-7
CASSIPQGRGHNEQFF	TGTGCCAGTAGTATACCCCAGGGTAGGGGCCACAATGAGCAGTTCTTC	-	once	TRBV19	TRBJ2-1
CASSQDDGGGAKAFF	TGCGCCAGCAGCCAAGATGATGGAGGGGGCGCAAAGGCTTTCTTT	TRBD1	-	TRBV4-1	TRBJ1-1
CASSDTNYGYTF	TGTGCCAGCAGTGACACTAACTATGGCTACACCTTC	-	once	TRBV6-1	TRBJ1-2
CAWRAGGDQPQHF	TGTGCCTGGAGGGCAGGAGGGGATCAGCCCCAGCATTTT	-	-	TRBV30	TRBJ1-5
CASSEDRGSTGYTF	TGTGCCAGCAGCGAGGACAGGGGATCGACGGGCTACACCTTC	TRBD1	-	TRBV6-5	TRBJ1-2
CASSVRDRGYEQYF	TGCGCCAGCAGCGTCCGGGACAGGGGGTACGAGCAGTACTTC	TRBD1	-	TRBV5-1	TRBJ2-7
CASSSYRGPEGNKLFF	TGTGCCAGTAGTTCATACAGGGGGCCGGAGGGGAATAAACTGTTTTTT	TRBD1	-	TRBV19	TRBJ1-4
CASSNGRDNTGELFF	TGTGCCAGTAGCAATGGGAGGGACAACACCGGGGAGCTGTTTTTT	TRBD2	-	TRBV19	TRBJ2-2
CAIADTTDTQYF	TGTGCCATCGCCGACACGACAGATACGCAGTATTTT	-	-	TRBV10-3	TRBJ2-3
CASSSTGVTEAFF	TGTGCCAGCAGCTCGACAGGGGTTACTGAAGCTTTCTTT	TRBD1	-	TRBV7-3	TRBJ1-1
CATSRDVAGQAFF	TGTGCCACCAGCAGAGATGTGGCGGGTCAAGCTTTCTTT	-	-	TRBV15	TRBJ1-1
CAISESGGGSTQYF	TGTGCCATCAGTGAGTCAGGCGGGGGAAGTACGCAGTATTTT	TRBD2	-	TRBV10-3	TRBJ2-3
CASSPGTVLFYGYTF	TGTGCCAGCAGCCCCGGGACAGTCCTCTTCTATGGCTACACCTTC	TRBD1	-	TRBV2	TRBJ1-2
CASSQDHRGTNEKLFF	TGCGCCAGCAGCCAAGACCACAGGGGCACGAATGAAAAACTGTTTTTT	TRBD1	few	TRBV4-1	TRBJ1-4
CASSSPGTSADTQYF	TGTGCCAGCAGCTCACCGGGGACTAGCGCAGATACGCAGTATTTT	TRBD2	-	TRBV7-3	TRBJ2-3
CASSQGTASITGELFF	TGTGCCAGCAGCCAAGGAACGGCTAGTATCACCGGGGAGCTGTTTTTT	-	-	TRBV4-2	TRBJ2-2
CASSYAGPDSPLHF	TGTGCCAGCAGTTACGCGGGGCCTGATTCACCCCTCCACTTT	-	-	TRBV6-5	TRBJ1-6
CATSQTTEETQYF	TGTGCCACCTCACAGACGACAGAAGAGACCCAGTACTTC	-	-	TRBV19	TRBJ2-5
CASSAYLLATQETQYF	TGTGCCAGCTCAGCTTATCTCCTAGCTACCCAAGAGACCCAGTACTTC	-	-	TRBV18	TRBJ2-5
CASSSSITSYEQYF	TGTGCCAGCAGCTCGAGCATAACCTCCTACGAGCAGTACTTC	-	-	TRBV7-3	TRBJ2-7
CASTLLGGGNQPQHF	TGTGCCAGCACCCTATTAGGAGGGGGCAATCAGCCCCAGCATTTT	-	-	TRBV6-6	TRBJ1-5
CASSPQDSREETQYF	TGTGCCAGCTCACCACAGGACTCAAGGGAAGAGACCCAGTACTTC	-	-	TRBV18	TRBJ2-5
CASSLTSGGLNEQFF	TGTGCCAGCAGCTTGACTAGCGGCGGCCTCAATGAGCAGTTCTTC	TRBD2	-	TRBV3-1/TRBV3-2	TRBJ2-1